The 27 T cell receptor beta chains presented below share a single source sample, sequenced in a study of blood T cell repertoires in COVID-19. Some clones are missing from TCRdb's copy, which holds only in-frame ones; the method was immunoSEQ multiplex PCR. The sample has approximately 210,000 clones, 80% to 90% seen once. Sequenced input: peripheral blood. These receptors were taken from a human donor in a cohort sampled during active COVID-19.

The J gene is TRBJ1-2, the V gene TRBV3-1 (or the pseudogene TRBV3-2), with 11 positions matching TRBD1. Trimming at V came to 4 bases and at J to 2 bases, leaving 3 bases not matched to a gene. Germline V gives CDR1 LGHDT, CDR2 YNNKEL (reference sequence). This CDR3 is 15 amino acids long. The CDR3 is CASSPGTGGNYGYTF. CDR3 bases: TGTGCCAGCAGCCCCGGGACAGGGGGAAACTATGGCTACACCTTC.

The rearrangement links TRBV4-1 to TRBJ1-2; D might be TRBD1 (6 bases). CDR3 size: 13 residues. V was clipped by 5 bases and J by 8 bases, with 15 bases between them. Germline values: CDR1 MGHRA, CDR2 YSYEKL. The CDR3 here is CASSETTGWGYTF. Written as DNA, the CDR3 is TGCGCCAGCAGCGAAACGACAGGTTGGGGCTACACCTTC.

The V gene is TRBV11-3, the J gene TRBJ2-3; D unresolved. Germline V lookup: CDR1 SGHNT, CDR2 YENEEA. Trimming took 5 bases from V and 6 from J, leaving 12 bases between them. The CDR3 totals 13 residues. CDR3 region: CASSRDPSDTQYF. The CDR3 bases are TGTGCCAGCAGCCGCGATCCCTCGGATACGCAGTATTTT. Full variable domain (rest looked up from reference TRBV11-3 and TRBJ2-3): EAGVVQSPRYKIIEKKQPVAFWCNPISGHNTLYWYLQNLGQGPELLIRYENEEAVDDSQLPKDRFSAERLKGVDSTLKIQPAELGDSAVYLCASSRDPSDTQYFGPGTRLTVL.

This clone was observed a single time. The chain uses TRBV11-2 and TRBJ2-5; 10 bases are shared with TRBD2. With 5 bases clipped from V and 2 bases from J, the junction kept 5 bases outside the gene matches. The CDR3 runs to 15 residues. Germline V gene data show CDR1 as SGHAT and CDR2 as FQNNGV. CDR3 coding DNA: TGTGCCAGCAGCCCACTAGCGGGATCTCAAGAGACCCAGTACTTC. Encoded protein: CASSPLAGSQETQYF.

The CDR3 DNA reads as TGCGCCAGCAGCCAAGACAGGTTCGGTGGCTACACCTTC. Its translation: CASSQDRFGGYTF. The chain links TRBV4-1 to TRBJ1-2, with D hard to call. Between the trimmed V and J ends, which lost 0 bases and 7 bases, there was a span of 9 bases. CDR1 and CDR2 from the germline V gene are MGHRA and YSYEKL. CDR3 size: 13 residues.

The CDR3 coding sequence is TGTGCCAGTAGTCCCGGGACAGGGGGCCTGACCCAGTACTTC. Amino acid sequence: CASSPGTGGLTQYF. The chain has TRBV19 and TRBJ2-5; 12 nucleotides line up with TRBD1. Losses at the gene ends were 5 bases for V and 7 bases for J; bases not matched to a gene: 5. This CDR3 has 14 amino acids. CDR1 is LNHDA and CDR2 is SQIVND in the germline V gene (reference sequence).

CDR3 in amino acids: CASSRRQGMHQPQHF. For the CDR3, the DNA is TGTGCCAGCAGCCGCAGACAGGGAATGCATCAGCCCCAGCATTTT. The chain uses TRBV3-1 (or the pseudogene TRBV3-2) and TRBJ1-5; 7 bases fit TRBD1. Germline values: CDR1 LGHDT, CDR2 YNNKEL (reference sequence). V trimming: 4 bases; J trimming: 5 bases; junction bases outside the gene matches: 8. This CDR3 contains 15 residues.

This chain uses TRBV28 with TRBJ2-1; D is unresolved. The germline V gene has CDR1 MDHEN and CDR2 SYDVKM. The CDR3 has 15 residues. Deletions cut 6 bases from V and 5 bases from J, with 17 bases between. CDR3 sequence: CASRFPDSRNNEQFF. The CDR3 DNA is TGTGCCAGCAGATTCCCGGATAGCCGGAACAATGAGCAGTTCTTC.

The chain is built from TRBV7-7 and TRBJ2-5; 7 bases line up with TRBD2. Trimming at V came to 0 bases and at J to 5 bases, leaving 6 bases not matched to a gene. CDR1 and CDR2 from the germline V gene are SSHAT and FNYEAQ (reference sequence). CDR3 size: 15 residues. The CDR3 spells CASSLALAEGETQYF. In DNA, the CDR3 is TGTGCCAGCAGCTTAGCCCTAGCGGAGGGGGAGACCCAGTACTTC. The full variable domain, its missing parts supplied by reference TRBV7-7 and TRBJ2-5, is GAGVSQSPRYKVTKRGQDVTLRCDPISSHATLYWYQQALGQGPEFLTYFNYEAQPDKSGLPSDRFSAERPEGSISTLTIQRTEQRDSAMYRCASSLALAEGETQYFGPGTRLLVL.

V and J are TRBV30 and TRBJ2-1; 7 bases agree with TRBD2. Germline CDR1 reads GTSNPN; CDR2 reads SVGIG (reference sequence). This CDR3 has 15 residues. The junction had 4 bases not matched to a gene; V was cut back by 0 bases and J by 2 bases. CDR3 bases: TGTGCCTGGAGTGTAGGGCTAGCGGCCTACAATGAGCAGTTCTTC. Translating it yields CAWSVGLAAYNEQFF.

V usage is TRBV10-2 and J usage is TRBJ2-4, with 7 bases aligning to TRBD1. Looked up from germline, CDR1 is WSHSY and CDR2 is SAAADI. The CDR3 totals 16 residues. With V trimmed by 8 bases and J by 4 bases, 14 bases remained unmatched. In DNA, the CDR3 is TGCGCCAGCGGGGAACAGGGGATGAGGGGGAAAAACATTCAGTACTTC. Translation gives CASGEQGMRGKNIQYF.

The chain employs TRBV15 and TRBJ2-3, with D perhaps TRBD1 (7 bases). Trimming removed 11 bases from V and 3 bases from J, with 15 bases in between. In germline, CDR1 is LNHNV, CDR2 YYDKDF (reference sequence). This CDR3 spans 13 amino acids. DNA of the CDR3: TGTGCCTGGAGGGACAGTGGGACAGATACGCAGTATTTT. It codes for CAWRDSGTDTQYF.

This clone was recorded once. In DNA, the CDR3 is TGTGCCATCGGAGCGGGAGCTTACGAGCAGTACTTC. It codes for CAIGAGAYEQYF. The genes are TRBV10-3 and TRBJ2-7; 8 bases fit TRBD2. There are 12 residues in the CDR3. The V segment lost 8 bases and the J segment 4 bases; nucleotides outside the gene matches: 4. The germline V gene has CDR1 ENHRY and CDR2 SYGVKD.

The sample holds a few counts of this clone. V is TRBV25-1 and J is TRBJ2-7; 7 nucleotides agree with TRBD1. Germline CDR1 and CDR2: MGHDK and SYGVNS. CDR3 length: 15 amino acids. After removal of 1 base from V and 4 bases from J, the junction contained 7 bases not matched to a gene. In DNA, the CDR3 is TGTGCCAGCAGTGAATCCAGGGCGGACAGGTACGAGCAGTACTTC. It codes for CASSESRADRYEQYF.

This clone is a singleton in its sample. The chain couples TRBV7-2 to TRBJ1-1; tentative D call: TRBD1 (5 bases). Looked up from germline, CDR1 is SGHTA and CDR2 is FQGNSA. V lost 3 bases and J 4 bases, leaving 15 bases between the germline ends. The CDR3 spans 15 residues. This chain's CDR3 is CASSLPPAGRTEAFF. As DNA, the CDR3 is TGTGCCAGCAGCTTGCCACCGGCGGGGCGCACTGAAGCTTTCTTT.

This chain joins TRBV5-1 and TRBJ2-7; 11 bases map to TRBD1. CDR3 size: 16 residues. The germline V gene encodes CDR1 SGHRS and CDR2 YFSETQ. The trim removed 5 bases at V and 2 bases at J, leaving 9 bases unmatched. CDR3 DNA sequence: TGCGCCAGCAGACCCATAGGGACAGGGGGAACCTACGAGCAGTACTTC. Protein product: CASRPIGTGGTYEQYF.

This sequence joins TRBV6-5 and TRBJ1-1; 7 bases align to TRBD1. V lost 6 bases, J lost 7 bases, and 11 bases stayed unmatched. The CDR3 covers 14 residues. Germline CDR1 MNHEY, CDR2 SVGAGI. CDR3 nucleotide sequence: TGTGCCAGCAGGCCGGACAGGTCCCGGATTGAAGCTTTCTTT. It yields the protein CASRPDRSRIEAFF.

This clone was recorded once. The chain combines TRBV3-1 (or the pseudogene TRBV3-2) with TRBJ1-2, with D unresolved. V was cut by 4 bases and J by 8 bases, with 20 bases left in between. From germline, CDR1 is LGHDT and CDR2 YNNKEL (reference sequence). This CDR3 is 15 amino acids long. CDR3 sequence (DNA): TGTGCCAGCAGCCCCTACCCCCCTTCGGCCGGGGGCTACACCTTC. Residues: CASSPYPPSAGGYTF.

Here the CDR3 reads CSVKAGQGDTQYF. The CDR3 nucleotides are TGCAGCGTGAAAGCGGGACAAGGAGATACGCAGTATTTT. The J gene is TRBJ2-3, the V gene TRBV29-1; perhaps TRBD2 as D (7 bases). Germline CDR1 and CDR2: SQVTM and ANQGSEA. The CDR3 sequence is 13 residues long. The V and J ends lost 6 bases and 5 bases respectively, with 15 bases between them.

The chain carries TRBV2 and TRBJ1-1; 7 nucleotides agree with TRBD1. The J segment lost 0 bases and the V segment lost 6 bases, leaving 4 bases of the junction unmatched. The CDR3 loop spans 14 amino acids. Germline CDR1 is SNHLY and CDR2 is FYNNEI. The CDR3 DNA follows: TGTGCCAGCAGCCGGGACAGCATGAACACTGAAGCTTTCTTT. Encoded protein: CASSRDSMNTEAFF.

This clone was counted a few times. This rearrangement joins TRBV15 to TRBJ1-2, with D uncertain. This CDR3 has 14 amino acids. Germline CDR1 and CDR2: LNHNV and YYDKDF (reference sequence). V was cut by 4 bases and J by 4 bases, with 13 bases left in between. CDR3 amino acids: CATSILISLYGYTF. The CDR3 bases are TGTGCCACCAGCATATTAATATCCCTCTATGGCTACACCTTC.

The rearrangement uses TRBV29-1 and TRBJ2-3, with 7 bases that match TRBD2. CDR1 SQVTM and CDR2 ANQGSEA come from the germline V gene. The CDR3 contains 11 residues. This chain's CDR3 is CSTAGPDTQYF. The CDR3 nucleotides read TGCAGTACAGCGGGGCCAGATACGCAGTATTTT.

The rearrangement uses TRBV19 and TRBJ2-2; D ambiguous. V was trimmed by 7 bases and J by 2 bases, leaving 5 bases between them. This CDR3 contains 12 residues. Germline V gene sequence: CDR1 LNHDA, CDR2 SQIVND (reference sequence). The CDR3 sequence: CASNRNTGELFF. The DNA of the CDR3 is TGTGCCAGTAATAGAAACACCGGGGAGCTGTTTTTT.

The table lists this clone with many counts. The genes are TRBV28 and TRBJ1-5; TRBD1 is a possible D gene (6 bases). There are 15 residues in the CDR3. Germline V lookup: CDR1 MDHEN, CDR2 SYDVKM. Trimming left V 6 bases short and J 0 bases short, with 12 bases between. CDR3 sequence (DNA): TGTGCCAGCAGGGACACAGGGAATAGCAATCAGCCCCAGCATTTT. This translates into CASRDTGNSNQPQHF.

The rearrangement links TRBV11-1 to TRBJ1-4; D is unclear. This CDR3 region has 13 residues. The V gene lost 6 bases and the J gene lost 4 bases, with 9 bases spanning the gap. Germline V gene sequence: CDR1 SGHAT, CDR2 FQDESV (reference sequence). CDR3 amino acids: CASSSGVNEKLFF. CDR3 sequence (DNA): TGTGCCAGCAGTTCGGGTGTTAATGAAAAACTGTTTTTT.

The chain is built from TRBV7-3 and TRBJ2-1, with a possible D match to TRBD2 (5 bases). Trimming pared 5 bases from V and 5 bases from J, leaving 22 bases between. Germline loops: CDR1 SGHTA, CDR2 FQGTGA. The CDR3 length is 17 residues. The CDR3 region is CASSQHHGMGSNNEQFF. As DNA, the CDR3 is TGTGCCAGCAGCCAACATCACGGGATGGGCTCAAACAATGAGCAGTTCTTC.

The chain uses TRBV5-1 and TRBJ1-5; D gene uncertain. The V gene lost 3 bases and the J gene lost 0 bases, with 10 bases spanning the gap. Germline lookup yields CDR1 SGHRS and CDR2 YFSETQ. The CDR3 runs to 15 residues. The CDR3 region has the DNA TGCGCCAGCAGCTGGACTCCGTATAGCAATCAGCCCCAGCATTTT. Amino acid sequence: CASSWTPYSNQPQHF.